This TCR beta chain derives from a study of CD8 T cells in ankylosing spondylitis. CDR3 length: 13 residues. The V gene's germline CDR1 is MNHNY and CDR2 SVGAGI (reference sequence). Trimming removed 5 bases from V and 8 bases from J; junction bases left unmatched: 8. TCRdb reprocessed the 5' RACE reads with MiXCR, giving one entry per CDR3 protein. The profile shows under 950,000 distinct CDR3 sequences, around a fifth of them singletons. Points from the study as a whole: Blood from ankylosing spondylitis patients appeared to carry a characteristic roughly 8-variant TCR beta motif.

This clonotype has ten or more counts. The antigen remains undetermined. The sequenced sample consisted of blood, either unsorted or a sorted T cell fraction (not recorded which). The receptor was isolated from a male donor with ankylosing spondylitis. The genes are TRBV6-6 and TRBJ1-1; 7 positions agree with TRBD1. CDR3 in amino acids: CASSPRDRAEAFF. CDR3 coding DNA: TGTGCCAGCAGTCCTAGAGACAGGGCCGAAGCTTTCTTT.